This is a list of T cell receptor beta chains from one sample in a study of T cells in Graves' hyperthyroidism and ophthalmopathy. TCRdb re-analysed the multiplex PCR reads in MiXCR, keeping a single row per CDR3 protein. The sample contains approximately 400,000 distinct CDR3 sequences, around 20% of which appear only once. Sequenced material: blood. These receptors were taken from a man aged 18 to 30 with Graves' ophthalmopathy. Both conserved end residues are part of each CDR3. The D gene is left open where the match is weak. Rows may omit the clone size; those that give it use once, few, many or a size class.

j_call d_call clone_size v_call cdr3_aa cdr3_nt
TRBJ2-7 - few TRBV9 CASSPTSLGGEQYF TGTGCCAGCAGCCCAACATCCCTAGGTGGCGAGCAGTACTTC
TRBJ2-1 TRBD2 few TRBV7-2 CASSLGTSGGGGRQFF TGTGCCAGCAGCTTAGGGACTAGCGGGGGGGGAGGCAGGCAGTTCTTC
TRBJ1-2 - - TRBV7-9 CASSLGGMGYTF TGTGCCAGCAGCTTAGGTGGGATGGGCTACACCTTC
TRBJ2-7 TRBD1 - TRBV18 CASSSWDRVYEQYF TGTGCCAGCTCATCTTGGGACAGGGTTTACGAGCAGTACTTC
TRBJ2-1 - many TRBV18 CASSPQGWEQFF TGTGCCAGCTCACCCCAGGGCTGGGAGCAGTTCTTC
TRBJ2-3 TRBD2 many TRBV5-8 CASSQTSGTDTQYF TGTGCCAGCAGCCAGACTAGCGGCACAGATACGCAGTATTTT
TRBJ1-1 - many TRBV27 CASSLIGAENTEAFF TGTGCCAGCAGTTTAATAGGGGCCGAGAACACTGAAGCTTTCTTT
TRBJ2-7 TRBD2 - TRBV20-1 CSARPPLAGYYEQYF TGCAGTGCTAGGCCCCCACTAGCGGGGTACTACGAGCAGTACTTC
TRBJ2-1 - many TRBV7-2 CASSLDYNEQFF TGTGCCAGCAGCCTGGATTACAATGAGCAGTTCTTC
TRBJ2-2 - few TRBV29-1 CSVEKGINTGELFF TGCAGCGTTGAAAAGGGAATAAACACCGGGGAGCTGTTTTTT
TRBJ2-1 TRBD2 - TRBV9 CASSARLAGGRNEQFF TGTGCCAGCAGCGCCCGACTAGCGGGGGGCCGCAATGAGCAGTTCTTC
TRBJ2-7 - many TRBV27 CASSLSGRGGLYEQYF TGTGCCAGCAGTTTATCGGGGAGGGGGGGGCTCTACGAGCAGTACTTC
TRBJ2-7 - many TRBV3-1 CASSQENEQYF TGTGCCAGCAGCCAAGAAAACGAGCAGTACTTC
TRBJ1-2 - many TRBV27 CASSSLEGGYGYTF TGTGCCAGCAGTAGTCTCGAGGGGGGCTATGGCTACACCTTC
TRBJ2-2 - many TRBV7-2 CASSPRGGAGELFF TGTGCCAGCAGCCCCAGAGGCGGGGCCGGGGAGCTGTTTTTT
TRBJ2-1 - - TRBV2 CASRARGDEQFF TGTGCCAGCAGAGCCAGGGGAGACGAGCAGTTCTTC
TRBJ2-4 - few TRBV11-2 CASSLTNIQYF TGTGCCAGCAGCCTGACAAACATTCAGTACTTC
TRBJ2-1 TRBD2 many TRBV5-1 CASEGGSGGPMMYNEQFF TGCGCCAGCGAAGGGGGGAGCGGGGGCCCCATGATGTACAATGAGCAGTTCTTC
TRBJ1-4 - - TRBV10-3 CATAPSREKLFF TGTGCCACCGCGCCGTCACGGGAAAAACTGTTTTTT
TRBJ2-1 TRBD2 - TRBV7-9 CASSLAGKLAGVWNEQFF TGTGCCAGCAGCTTAGCCGGCAAACTAGCGGGAGTTTGGAATGAGCAGTTCTTC
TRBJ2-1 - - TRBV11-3 CASSLSPIGEQFF TGTGCCAGCAGCTTATCCCCAATTGGTGAGCAGTTCTTC
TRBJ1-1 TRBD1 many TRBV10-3 CAIGQGQGFEAFF TGTGCCATCGGCCAGGGACAGGGTTTTGAAGCTTTCTTT
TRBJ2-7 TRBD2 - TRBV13 CASSLSGGLSYEQYF TGTGCCAGCAGCCTTAGCGGGGGGCTTTCCTACGAGCAGTACTTC
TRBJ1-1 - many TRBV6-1 CASSEIPAEAFF TGTGCCAGCAGTGAAATTCCAGCTGAAGCTTTCTTT